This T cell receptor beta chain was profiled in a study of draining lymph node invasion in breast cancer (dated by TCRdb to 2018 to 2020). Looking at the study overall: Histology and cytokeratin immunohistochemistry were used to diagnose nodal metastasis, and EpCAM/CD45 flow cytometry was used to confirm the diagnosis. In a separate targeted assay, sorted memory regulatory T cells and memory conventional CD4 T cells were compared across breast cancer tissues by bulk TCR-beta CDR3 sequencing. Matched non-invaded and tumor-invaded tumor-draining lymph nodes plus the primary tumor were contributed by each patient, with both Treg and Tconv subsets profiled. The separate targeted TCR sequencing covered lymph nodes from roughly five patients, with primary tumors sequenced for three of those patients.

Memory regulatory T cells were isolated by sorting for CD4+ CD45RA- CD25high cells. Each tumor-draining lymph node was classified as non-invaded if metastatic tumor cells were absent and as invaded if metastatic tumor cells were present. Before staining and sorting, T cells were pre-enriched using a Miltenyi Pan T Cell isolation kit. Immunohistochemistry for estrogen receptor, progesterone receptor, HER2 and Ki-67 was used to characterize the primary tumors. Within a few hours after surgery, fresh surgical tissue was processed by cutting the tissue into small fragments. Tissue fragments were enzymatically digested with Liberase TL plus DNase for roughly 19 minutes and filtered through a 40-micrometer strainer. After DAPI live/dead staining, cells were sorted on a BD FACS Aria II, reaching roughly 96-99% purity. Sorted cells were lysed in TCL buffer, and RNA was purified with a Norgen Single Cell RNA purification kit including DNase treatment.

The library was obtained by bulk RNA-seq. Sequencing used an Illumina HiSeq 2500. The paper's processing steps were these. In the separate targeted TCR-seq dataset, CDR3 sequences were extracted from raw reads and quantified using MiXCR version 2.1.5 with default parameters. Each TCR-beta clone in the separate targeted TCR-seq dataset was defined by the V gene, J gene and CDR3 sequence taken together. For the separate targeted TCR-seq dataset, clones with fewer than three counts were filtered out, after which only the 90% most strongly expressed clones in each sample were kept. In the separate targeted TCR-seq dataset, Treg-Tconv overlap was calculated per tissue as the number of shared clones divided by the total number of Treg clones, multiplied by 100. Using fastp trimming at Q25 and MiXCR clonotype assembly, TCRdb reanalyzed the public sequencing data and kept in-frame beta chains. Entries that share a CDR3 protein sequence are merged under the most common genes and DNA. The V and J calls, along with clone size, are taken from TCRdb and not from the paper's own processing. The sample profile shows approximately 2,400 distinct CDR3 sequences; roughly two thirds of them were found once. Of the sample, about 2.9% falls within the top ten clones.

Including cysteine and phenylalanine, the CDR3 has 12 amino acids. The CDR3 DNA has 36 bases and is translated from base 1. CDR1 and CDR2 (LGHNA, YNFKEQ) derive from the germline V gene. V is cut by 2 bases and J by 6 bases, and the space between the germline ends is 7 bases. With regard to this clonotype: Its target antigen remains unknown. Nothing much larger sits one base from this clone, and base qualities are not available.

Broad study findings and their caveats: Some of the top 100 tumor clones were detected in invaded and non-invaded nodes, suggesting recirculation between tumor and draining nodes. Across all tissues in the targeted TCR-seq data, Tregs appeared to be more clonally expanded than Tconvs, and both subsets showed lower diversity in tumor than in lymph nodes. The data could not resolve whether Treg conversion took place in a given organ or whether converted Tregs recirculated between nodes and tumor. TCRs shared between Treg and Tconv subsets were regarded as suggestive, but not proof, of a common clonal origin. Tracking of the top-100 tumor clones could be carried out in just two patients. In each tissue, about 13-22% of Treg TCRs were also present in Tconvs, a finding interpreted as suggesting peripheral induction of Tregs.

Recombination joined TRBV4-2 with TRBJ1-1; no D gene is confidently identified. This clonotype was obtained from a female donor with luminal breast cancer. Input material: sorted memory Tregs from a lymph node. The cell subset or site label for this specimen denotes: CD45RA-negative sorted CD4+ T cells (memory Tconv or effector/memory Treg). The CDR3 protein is CASSQSVAEAFF. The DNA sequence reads TGTGCCAGCAGCCAATCCGTCGCTGAAGCTTTCTTT.